This T cell receptor beta chain came from a study of cytomegalovirus exposure and HLA in healthy donors. This CDR3 has 13 residues. V shed 7 bases and J 3 bases; nucleotides not matched to a gene: 4. The V gene's germline CDR1 is SNHLY and CDR2 FYNNEI. The PCR made use of 60 Vbeta and 13 Jbeta primers. Sequencing used immunoSEQ multiplex PCR; TCRdb keeps in-frame clones, though not all of them. The sample records 120,000 or so clones, 75% to 90% being singletons. General study points: From TCR beta sequences, most subjects' HLA-A and HLA-B alleles were reportedly predicted accurately. Analysis performed later showed TCR beta chains linked to HLA being more clonally expanded than equally common others. Through in vitro validation, three CMV-associated chains were shown to be specific for CMV antigens.

Points on this clone: Its antigen is unidentified.

Source material: PBMCs. V usage is TRBV2 and J usage is TRBJ2-5; 8 positions agree with TRBD2. This TCR was sampled from a man aged 25-40 years in good health and CMV-seronegative. The CDR3 loop is CASKRLAKETQYF. In DNA, the CDR3 is TGTGCCAGCAAAAGACTAGCGAAAGAGACCCAGTACTTC.